This T cell receptor (beta chain) was identified during a study of blood T cell repertoires in COVID-19. On the study more broadly: Acute and convalescent COVID-19 specimens originated in the United States, Italy and Spain.

Source study methods: Estimated nucleated cell counts came from reference gene primer amplification. Sequencing was performed with immunoSEQ multiplex PCR; in TCRdb, only in-frame clones are kept and a portion is missing. D and trimming were read from the DNA, whereas the V and J calls and clone size are those reported in that table. The table lists over 300,000 clones, about 85% of them singletons. Participants were aged 18 to 89 years from roughly 26 US areas. Germline loops: CDR1 MRHNA, CDR2 SNTAGT. The CDR3 runs 14 residues. The junction had 13 bases not matched to a gene; V was cut back by 6 bases and J by 11 bases. This clone was recorded once.

This TCR was sampled from a woman in her 30s who had recovered from COVID-19. Sequenced: PBMCs or T cells enriched from blood (not recorded which). The rearrangement links TRBV6-4 to TRBJ1-1; 9 bases are shared with TRBD1. The CDR3, as DNA: TGTGCCAGCAGCGCCGGGACAGGGCCCGGAAACGCTTTCTTT. Its protein product is CASSAGTGPGNAFF.